This T cell receptor (beta chain) was documented in a study of Graves' ophthalmopathy and Graves' hyperthyroidism. Trimming removed 0 bases at V and 0 bases at J, with 18 bases between. Germline V lookup: CDR1 LNHNV, CDR2 YYDKDF (reference sequence). This CDR3 has 19 residues. This clonotype was seen at least ten times. RNA transcripts were the template, and TCR beta CDR3 regions were amplified from them. RT-PCR in the first round used HTBI primers; a second-round multiplex PCR followed. TCRdb reanalysed the multiplex PCR reads using MiXCR and keeps one entry per CDR3 protein. The sample carries about 400,000 distinct CDR3 sequences, 15% to 19% recorded once.

The clonotype comes from a woman under 30 with stable Graves' hyperthyroidism. The sequenced sample was peripheral blood. The chain combines TRBV15 with TRBJ1-5; TRBD1 is a possible D gene (5 bases). The CDR3 DNA reads as TGTGCCACCAGCAGAGATCGGGCAGGGCACGTTTATAGCAATCAGCCCCAGCATTTT. It translates to CATSRDRAGHVYSNQPQHF.